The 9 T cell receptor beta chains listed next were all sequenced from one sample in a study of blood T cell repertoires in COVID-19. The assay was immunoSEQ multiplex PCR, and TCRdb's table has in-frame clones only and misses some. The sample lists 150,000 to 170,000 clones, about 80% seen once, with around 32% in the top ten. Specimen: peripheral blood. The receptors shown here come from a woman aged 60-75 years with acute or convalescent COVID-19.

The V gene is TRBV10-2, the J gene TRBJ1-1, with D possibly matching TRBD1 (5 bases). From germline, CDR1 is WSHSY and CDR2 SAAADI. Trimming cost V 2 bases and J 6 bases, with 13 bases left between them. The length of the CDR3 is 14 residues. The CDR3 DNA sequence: TGCGCCAGCAGTGAGGAGTTAGGGGCCTCTGAAGCTTTCTTT. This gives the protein CASSEELGASEAFF.

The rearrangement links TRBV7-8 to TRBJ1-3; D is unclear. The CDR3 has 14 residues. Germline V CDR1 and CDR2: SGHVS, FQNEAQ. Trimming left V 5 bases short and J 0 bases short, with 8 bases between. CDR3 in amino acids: CASSPRNSGNTIYF. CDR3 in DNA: TGTGCCAGCAGCCCCAGGAACTCTGGAAACACCATATATTTT.

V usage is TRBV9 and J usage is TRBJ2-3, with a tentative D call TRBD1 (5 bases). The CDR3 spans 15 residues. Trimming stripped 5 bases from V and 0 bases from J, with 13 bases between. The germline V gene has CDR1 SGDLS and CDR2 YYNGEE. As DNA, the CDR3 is TGTGCCAGCAGAGAACAGGATTCTAGCACAGATACGCAGTATTTT. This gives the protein CASREQDSSTDTQYF. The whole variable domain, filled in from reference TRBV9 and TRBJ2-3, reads DSGVTQTPKHLITATGQRVTLRCSPRSGDLSVYWYQQSLDQGLQFLIQYYNGEERAKGNILERFSAQQFPDLHSELNLSSLELGDSALYFCASREQDSSTDTQYFGPGTRLTVL.

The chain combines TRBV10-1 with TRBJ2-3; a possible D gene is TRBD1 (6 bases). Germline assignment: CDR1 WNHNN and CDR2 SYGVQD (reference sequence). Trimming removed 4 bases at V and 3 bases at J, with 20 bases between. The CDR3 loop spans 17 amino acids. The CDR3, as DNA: TGCGCCAGCAGTGGAGGGTCTGCAGGGGCAGGTACAGATACGCAGTATTTT. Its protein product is CASSGGSAGAGTDTQYF.

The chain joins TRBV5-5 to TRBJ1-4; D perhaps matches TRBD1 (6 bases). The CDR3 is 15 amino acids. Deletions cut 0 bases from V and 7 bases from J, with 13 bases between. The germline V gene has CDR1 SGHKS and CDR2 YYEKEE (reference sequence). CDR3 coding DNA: TGTGCCAGCAGCTTGGGATTGGGGGCGGGTGAAAAACTGTTTTTT. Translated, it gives CASSLGLGAGEKLFF.

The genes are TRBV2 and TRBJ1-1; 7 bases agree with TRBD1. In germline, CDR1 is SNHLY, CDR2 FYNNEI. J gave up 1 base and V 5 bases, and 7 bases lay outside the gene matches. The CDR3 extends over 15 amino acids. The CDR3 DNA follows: TGTGCCAGCAGTACCCGACAGGGATCGAACACTGAAGCTTTCTTT. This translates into CASSTRQGSNTEAFF. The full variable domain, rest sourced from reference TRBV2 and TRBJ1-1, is EPEVTQTPSHQVTQMGQEVILRCVPISNHLYFYWYRQILGQKVEFLVSFYNNEISEKSEIFDDQFSVERPDGSNFTLKIRSTKLEDSAMYFCASSTRQGSNTEAFFGQGTRLTVV.

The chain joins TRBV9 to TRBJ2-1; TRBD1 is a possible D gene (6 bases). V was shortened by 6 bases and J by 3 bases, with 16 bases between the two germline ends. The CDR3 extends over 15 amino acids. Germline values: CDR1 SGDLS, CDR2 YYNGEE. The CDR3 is CASTNLDSNYNEQFF. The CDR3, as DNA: TGTGCCAGCACCAATCTGGACAGTAACTACAATGAGCAGTTCTTC.

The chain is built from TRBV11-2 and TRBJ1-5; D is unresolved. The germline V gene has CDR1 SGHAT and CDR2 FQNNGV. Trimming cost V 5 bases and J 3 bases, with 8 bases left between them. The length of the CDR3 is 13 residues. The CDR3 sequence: CASSGLANQPQHF. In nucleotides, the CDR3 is TGTGCCAGCAGCGGCTTGGCCAATCAGCCCCAGCATTTT.

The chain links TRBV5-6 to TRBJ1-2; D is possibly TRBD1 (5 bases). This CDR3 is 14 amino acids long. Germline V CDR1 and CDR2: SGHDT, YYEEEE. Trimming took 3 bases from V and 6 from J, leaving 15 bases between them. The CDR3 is CASSYLREVDGYTF. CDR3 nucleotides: TGTGCCAGCAGCTACCTCAGGGAGGTCGATGGCTACACCTTC.